The 23 T cell receptor beta chains in this list originate from one sample, sequenced in a study of blood T cell repertoires in COVID-19. Method: immunoSEQ multiplex PCR; TCRdb's copy keeps in-frame clones and lacks some. The sample includes hundreds of thousands of clones, around 90% of them seen just once. The source material was peripheral blood. These receptor sequences come from a human donor in a cohort sampled during active COVID-19.

V and J are TRBV28 and TRBJ1-2, with D hard to call. CDR1 MDHEN and CDR2 SYDVKM come from the germline V gene. Trimming left V 2 bases short and J 3 bases short, with 16 bases between. The CDR3 is 16 residues long. The DNA of the CDR3 is TGTGCCAGCAGTTTACTGGCCGGCGCCGGGGACTATGGCTACACCTTC. Translating gives CASSLLAGAGDYGYTF.

The chain combines TRBV9 with TRBJ2-3, with TRBD2 matching over 11 bases. Per the germline V gene, CDR1 is SGDLS and CDR2 is YYNGEE. V lost 4 bases to trimming and J lost 6 bases; unmatched junction nucleotides: 13. The CDR3 sequence is 17 residues long. CDR3 sequence: CASSPTSGRGVADTQYF. DNA for the CDR3: TGTGCCAGCAGCCCTACTAGCGGGAGAGGAGTGGCGGATACGCAGTATTTT.

In its sample, this clone was seen many times. The CDR3 sequence: CASSLGAFGEQYF. CDR3 bases: TGTGCCAGCAGTTTGGGGGCCTTTGGGGAGCAGTACTTC. This rearrangement joins TRBV28 to TRBJ2-7, with D possibly matching TRBD1 (6 bases). Germline V lookup: CDR1 MDHEN, CDR2 SYDVKM. The CDR3 totals 13 residues. Trimming cost V 3 bases and J 7 bases, with 13 bases left between them.

The rearrangement links TRBV24-1 to TRBJ2-7, with 7 bases lining up with TRBD1. Germline V gene lookup returns CDR1 KGHDR and CDR2 SFDVKD. The CDR3 runs to 14 residues. V gave up 7 bases and J gave up 0 bases; unmatched junction bases: 5. CDR3 amino acids: CATRRGTDSYEQYF. In nucleotides, the CDR3 is TGTGCCACCAGGCGAGGGACAGACTCCTACGAGCAGTACTTC.

This rearrangement joins TRBV6-5 to TRBJ1-3; 9 bases match TRBD1. This CDR3 region has 15 residues. Trimming cost V 7 bases and J 1 base; bases outside gene matches: 5. In germline, CDR1 is MNHEY, CDR2 SVGAGI. The CDR3 reads CASKAQGASGNTIYF. CDR3 coding DNA: TGTGCCAGCAAGGCACAGGGGGCTTCTGGAAACACCATATATTTT.

The chain joins TRBV2 to TRBJ1-4; D call uncertain. The germline gives CDR1 SNHLY, CDR2 FYNNEI. CDR3 length: 14 residues. Trimming left V 8 bases short and J 6 bases short, with 16 bases between. CDR3 nucleotide sequence: TGTGCCAGCGGGGAACGGGGTCAGGATGAAAAACTGTTTTTT. It specifies CASGERGQDEKLFF.

The chain has TRBV7-9 and TRBJ2-7, with TRBD1 identical over 7 bases. There are 16 residues in the CDR3. V gave up 4 bases and J gave up 9 bases; unmatched junction bases: 18. Germline-derived CDR1 and CDR2 are SEHNR and FQNEAQ (reference sequence). The CDR3 here is CASSSTREGQRTRQYF. Here the CDR3 DNA reads TGTGCCAGCAGCTCTACACGTGAGGGACAGAGGACGCGGCAGTACTTC.

The chain has TRBV19 and TRBJ1-5; a possible D gene is TRBD1 (6 bases). Germline CDR1 reads LNHDA; CDR2 reads SQIVND (reference sequence). This CDR3 is built from 16 residues. Trimming stripped 4 bases from V and 5 bases from J, with 18 bases between. The CDR3: CASSTLRAGVDQPQHF. CDR3 sequence (DNA): TGTGCCAGTAGTACCCTCAGGGCAGGGGTCGATCAGCCCCAGCATTTT.

The rearrangement links TRBV11-2 to TRBJ1-4; D is perhaps TRBD1 (5 bases). The V gene lost 1 base and the J gene lost 3 bases, with 9 bases spanning the gap. Per germline, CDR1 SGHAT and CDR2 FQNNGV. This CDR3 region has 15 residues. The CDR3, as DNA: TGTGCCAGCAGCTTAGCCCGACAGCCTAATGAAAAACTGTTTTTT. This translates into CASSLARQPNEKLFF.

The chain couples TRBV5-1 to TRBJ2-1; D not certain. Germline V gene lookup returns CDR1 SGHRS and CDR2 YFSETQ. Between the trimmed V and J ends, which lost 0 bases and 6 bases, there was a span of 7 bases. The CDR3 runs 13 residues. CDR3 sequence: CASSLDFVNEQFF. DNA of the CDR3: TGCGCCAGCAGCTTGGACTTCGTCAATGAGCAGTTCTTC.

The chain carries TRBV4-3 and TRBJ2-7, with TRBD1 matching 9 bases. The CDR3 is 16 amino acids. Trimming at V came to 1 base and at J to 3 bases, leaving 7 bases not matched to a gene. Germline V gene data show CDR1 as LGHNA and CDR2 as YSLEER. The CDR3 is CASSQGGTGRRYEQYF. For the CDR3, the DNA is TGCGCCAGCAGCCAAGGCGGGACAGGGCGCCGCTACGAGCAGTACTTC.

The rearrangement joins TRBV7-2 to TRBJ1-2; D is ambiguous. The germline V gene encodes CDR1 SGHTA and CDR2 FQGNSA. Trimming removed 7 bases at V and 8 bases at J, with 26 bases between. The CDR3 has 16 residues. In DNA, the CDR3 is TGTGCCAGCACCACAGCGGGGAGCGACTGGGGTCTAGGCTACACCTTC. It specifies CASTTAGSDWGLGYTF.

This clone was seen more than once but under ten times. The chain recombines TRBV18 with TRBJ2-1; 10 bases align to TRBD2. V shed 5 bases, J shed 4 bases, and the junction held 8 bases outside the gene matches. Germline values: CDR1 KGHSH, CDR2 LQKENI. The length of the CDR3 is 16 residues. CDR3 region: CASSSIAGGSYNEQFF. In DNA form, the CDR3 reads TGTGCCAGCTCATCCATAGCGGGAGGTAGTTACAATGAGCAGTTCTTC. The variable domain in full, completed from reference TRBV18 and TRBJ2-1, reads NAGVMQNPRHLVRRRGQEARLRCSPMKGHSHVYWYRQLPEEGLKFMVYLQKENIIDESGMPKERFSAEFPKEGPSILRIQQVVRGDSAAYFCASSSIAGGSYNEQFFGPGTRLTVL.

J is TRBJ2-5 and V is TRBV28; no clear D gene. V was cut by 6 bases and J by 2 bases, with 4 bases left in between. CDR1 is MDHEN, CDR2 SYDVKM, per germline. The CDR3 consists of 11 residues. The CDR3 DNA follows: TGTGCCAGCAGACAGCAAGAGACCCAGTACTTC. Amino acid sequence: CASRQQETQYF.

The J gene is TRBJ2-3, the V gene TRBV18, with D perhaps TRBD1 (6 bases). V was trimmed by 1 base and J by 0 bases, leaving 11 bases between them. CDR1 is KGHSH, CDR2 LQKENI, per germline. CDR3 length: 16 residues. The CDR3 region is CASSPRGGPSTDTQYF. CDR3 in DNA: TGTGCCAGCTCACCACGAGGGGGACCTAGCACAGATACGCAGTATTTT. The full variable domain, rest sourced from reference TRBV18 and TRBJ2-3, is NAGVMQNPRHLVRRRGQEARLRCSPMKGHSHVYWYRQLPEEGLKFMVYLQKENIIDESGMPKERFSAEFPKEGPSILRIQQVVRGDSAAYFCASSPRGGPSTDTQYFGPGTRLTVL.

The rearrangement uses TRBV28 and TRBJ2-7; 7 bases are shared with TRBD1. The J segment lost 1 base and the V segment lost 5 bases, leaving 8 bases of the junction unmatched. The length of the CDR3 is 15 residues. Germline CDR1 and CDR2: MDHEN and SYDVKM. This CDR3 reads CASSPTTGKSYEQYF. Here the CDR3 DNA reads TGTGCCAGCAGTCCTACGACAGGGAAGTCCTACGAGCAGTACTTC. Together with reference TRBV28 and TRBJ2-7, the CDR3 gives the full variable domain: DVKVTQSSRYLVKRTGEKVFLECVQDMDHENMFWYRQDPGLGLRLIYFSYDVKMKEKGDIPEGYSVSREKKERFSLILESASTNQTSMYLCASSPTTGKSYEQYFGPGTRLTVT.

The V gene is TRBV7-2, the J gene TRBJ1-6; TRBD1 matches 8 bases. Germline V lookup: CDR1 SGHTA, CDR2 FQGNSA. This CDR3 spans 19 amino acids. V gave up 2 bases and J gave up 4 bases; unmatched junction bases: 13. This chain's CDR3 is CASSLQGARARGYNSPLHF. In nucleotides, the CDR3 is TGTGCCAGCAGCTTACAGGGGGCGAGGGCAAGGGGGTATAATTCACCCCTCCACTTT.

The chain is built from TRBV18 and TRBJ1-4; no definite D call. Deletions cut 3 bases from V and 8 bases from J, with 10 bases between. CDR3 size: 13 residues. Germline V CDR1 and CDR2: KGHSH, LQKENI. CDR3 protein: CASSPLGVEKLFF. The CDR3 DNA reads as TGTGCCAGCTCACCCCTCGGGGTAGAAAAACTGTTTTTT.

The chain uses TRBV6-5 and TRBJ1-4; D gene uncertain. V was clipped by 2 bases and J by 1 base, with 5 bases between them. The CDR3 loop spans 14 amino acids. The germline V gene encodes CDR1 MNHEY and CDR2 SVGAGI. Written as DNA, the CDR3 is TGTGCCAGCAGTTACGAGGGAACTAATGAAAAACTGTTTTTT. Translation gives CASSYEGTNEKLFF.

This rearrangement joins TRBV19 to TRBJ1-1; D unclear. This CDR3 spans 13 amino acids. CDR1 is LNHDA, CDR2 SQIVND, per germline (reference sequence). V was pared by 2 bases and J by 3 bases, with 7 bases between. The CDR3 DNA is TGTGCCAGTAGTATAACAGCCGACACTGAAGCTTTCTTT. This translates into CASSITADTEAFF.

This clone was seen a handful of times. This sequence joins TRBV6-2 or TRBV6-3 and TRBJ2-3, with TRBD1 matching over 10 bases. Looked up from germline, CDR1 is MNHEY and CDR2 is SVGEGT. The CDR3 has 17 amino acids. The V and J ends lost 2 bases and 2 bases, in that order; junction bases with no gene match: 7. Here the CDR3 reads CASSYPTGGPNTDTQYF. The CDR3 DNA sequence: TGTGCCAGCAGTTACCCGACAGGGGGCCCTAACACAGATACGCAGTATTTT.

This clone was detected only once. At one end the junction does not follow the germline gene, possibly because of a read error. V and J are TRBV3-1 (or the pseudogene TRBV3-2) and TRBJ1-1; no reliable D call. CDR1 and CDR2 from the germline V gene are LGHDT and YNNKEL (reference sequence). The CDR3 is 12 amino acids. CDR3 sequence reads: CASSQGNSEAFF. Written as DNA, the CDR3 is TGTGCCAGCAGCCAAGGGAACAGTGAAGCTTTCTTT.

The chain carries TRBV30 and TRBJ1-6, with 7 bases matching TRBD1. The germline gives CDR1 GTSNPN, CDR2 SVGIG (reference sequence). The V and J ends lost 4 bases and 10 bases, in that order; junction bases with no gene match: 13. There are 15 residues in the CDR3. The CDR3 protein is CAWTFMQGGTSPLHF. The CDR3 nucleotides are TGTGCCTGGACTTTTATGCAGGGGGGTACCTCACCCCTCCACTTT.